The present TCR beta chain was sequenced within a study of T-cell reconstitution after alpha-beta-depleted transplantation in children. CDR3 size: 18 residues. Germline V lookup: CDR1 LGHNA, CDR2 YSLEER. Trimming cost V 6 bases and J 2 bases, with 26 bases left between them. It was with unique molecular identifiers that the TCRbeta library was prepared. TCRdb redid the calling of the PCR reads with MiXCR, one entry per CDR3 protein. In the table there are around 450,000 distinct CDR3 sequences, 15% to 20% of which are singletons. This specimen was PBMCs, mostly from graft donor cells, taken 360 days after TCRalphabeta/CD19-depleted stem cell transplant. This sequence was found in a boy under three years old who had a stem cell transplant for Wiskott-Aldrich syndrome, so the T cells may come from the graft donor. The chain joins TRBV4-3 to TRBJ2-7, with D possibly being TRBD1 (6 bases). Here the CDR3 reads CASSPRTNGQGNAYEQYF. CDR3 sequence (DNA): TGCGCCAGCAGTCCAAGAACGAATGGGCAGGGGAATGCCTACGAGCAGTACTTC.